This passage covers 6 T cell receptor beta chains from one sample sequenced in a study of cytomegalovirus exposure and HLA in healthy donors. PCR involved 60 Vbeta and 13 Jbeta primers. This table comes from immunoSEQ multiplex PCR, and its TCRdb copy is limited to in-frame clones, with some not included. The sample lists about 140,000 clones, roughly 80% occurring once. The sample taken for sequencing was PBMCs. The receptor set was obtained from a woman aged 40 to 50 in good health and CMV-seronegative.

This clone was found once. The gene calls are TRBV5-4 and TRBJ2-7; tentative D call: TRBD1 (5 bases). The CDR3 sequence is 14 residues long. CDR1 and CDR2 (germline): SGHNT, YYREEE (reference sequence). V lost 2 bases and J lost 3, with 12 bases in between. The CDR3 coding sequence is TGTGCCAGCAGCTTTGGGCAGGGTGTCTACGAGCAGTACTTC. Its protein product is CASSFGQGVYEQYF.

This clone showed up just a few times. Written as DNA, the CDR3 is TGTGCCAGCAGTTTGGGACAGGGGTTTAGCAATCAGCCCCAGCATTTT. Amino acid sequence: CASSLGQGFSNQPQHF. J is TRBJ1-5 and V is TRBV6-6; TRBD1 matches 10 bases. CDR1 is MNHNY, CDR2 SVGAGI, per germline (reference sequence). This CDR3 spans 16 amino acids. With 4 bases clipped from V and 0 bases from J, the junction kept 3 bases outside the gene matches.

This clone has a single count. The CDR3 DNA reads TGTGCCAGCAGTTACTCGATACAGGGGGTGGGCGAGCAGTACTTC. Translating it yields CASSYSIQGVGEQYF. The V gene is TRBV6-5, the J gene TRBJ2-7; TRBD1 agrees at 8 bases. The CDR3 totals 15 residues. The germline V gene has CDR1 MNHEY and CDR2 SVGAGI. The junction had 7 bases not matched to a gene; V was cut back by 0 bases and J by 6 bases.

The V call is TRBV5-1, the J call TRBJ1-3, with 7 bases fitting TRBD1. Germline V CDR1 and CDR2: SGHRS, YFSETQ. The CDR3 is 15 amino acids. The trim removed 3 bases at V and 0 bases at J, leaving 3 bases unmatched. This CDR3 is CASSWDSSSGNTIYF. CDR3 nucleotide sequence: TGCGCCAGCAGCTGGGACAGTAGCTCTGGAAACACCATATATTTT.

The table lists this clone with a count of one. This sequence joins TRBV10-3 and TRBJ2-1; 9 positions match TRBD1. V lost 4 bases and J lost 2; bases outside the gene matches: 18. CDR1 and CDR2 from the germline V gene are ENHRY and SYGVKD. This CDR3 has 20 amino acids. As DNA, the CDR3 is TGTGCCATCAGTGCCTGGGGACAGGGCATTCAAGGGGGTACCTACAATGAGCAGTTCTTC. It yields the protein CAISAWGQGIQGGTYNEQFF.

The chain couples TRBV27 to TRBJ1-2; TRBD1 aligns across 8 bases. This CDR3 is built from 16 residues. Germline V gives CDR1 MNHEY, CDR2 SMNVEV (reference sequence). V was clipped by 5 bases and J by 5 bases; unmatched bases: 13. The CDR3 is CASSPSSGQAGYGYTF. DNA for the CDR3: TGTGCCAGCAGTCCGTCCTCGGGACAGGCGGGTTATGGCTACACCTTC.